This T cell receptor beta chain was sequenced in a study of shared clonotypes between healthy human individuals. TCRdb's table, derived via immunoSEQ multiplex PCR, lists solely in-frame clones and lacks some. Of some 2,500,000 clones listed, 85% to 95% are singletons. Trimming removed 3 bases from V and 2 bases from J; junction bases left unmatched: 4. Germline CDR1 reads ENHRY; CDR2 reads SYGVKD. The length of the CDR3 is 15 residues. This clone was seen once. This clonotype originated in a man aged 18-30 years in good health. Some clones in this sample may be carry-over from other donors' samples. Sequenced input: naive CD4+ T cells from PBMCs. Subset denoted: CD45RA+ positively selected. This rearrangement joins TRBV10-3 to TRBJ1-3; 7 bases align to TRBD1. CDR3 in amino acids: CAISDMTGTGNTIYF. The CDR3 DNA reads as TGTGCCATCAGTGATATGACAGGGACTGGAAACACCATATATTTT.